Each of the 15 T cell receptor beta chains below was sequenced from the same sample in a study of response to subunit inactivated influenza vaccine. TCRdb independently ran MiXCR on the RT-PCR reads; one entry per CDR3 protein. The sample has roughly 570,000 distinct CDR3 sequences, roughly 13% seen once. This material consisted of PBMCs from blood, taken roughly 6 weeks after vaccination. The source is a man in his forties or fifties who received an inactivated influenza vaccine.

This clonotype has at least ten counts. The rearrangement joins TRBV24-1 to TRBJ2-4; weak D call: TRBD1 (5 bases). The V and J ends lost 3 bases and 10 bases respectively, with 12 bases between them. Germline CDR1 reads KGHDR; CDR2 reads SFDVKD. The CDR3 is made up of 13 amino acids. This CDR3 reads CATSDPDTQIQYF. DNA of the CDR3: TGTGCCACCAGTGATCCGGACACACAAATTCAGTACTTC.

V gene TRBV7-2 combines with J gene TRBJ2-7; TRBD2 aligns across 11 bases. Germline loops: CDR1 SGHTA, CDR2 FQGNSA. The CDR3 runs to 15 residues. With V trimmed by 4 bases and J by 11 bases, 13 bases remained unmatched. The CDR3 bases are TGTGCCAGCAGCTCTAGGACTAGCGGGCCCGGTGGGGAGTACTTC. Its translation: CASSSRTSGPGGEYF.

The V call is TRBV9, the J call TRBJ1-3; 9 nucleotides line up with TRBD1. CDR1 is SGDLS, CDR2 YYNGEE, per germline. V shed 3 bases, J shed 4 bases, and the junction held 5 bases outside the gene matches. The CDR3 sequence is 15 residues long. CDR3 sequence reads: CASSEGQGSGNTIYF. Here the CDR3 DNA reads TGTGCCAGCAGCGAGGGACAGGGATCAGGAAACACCATATATTTT.

For the CDR3, the DNA is TGTGCCAGCAGTTTAAAATTCCTGAACACCGGGGAGCTGTTTTTT. It translates to CASSLKFLNTGELFF. The chain recombines TRBV27 with TRBJ2-2; D is unresolved. The CDR3 runs 15 residues. V was pared by 2 bases and J by 1 base, with 8 bases between. The germline V gene encodes CDR1 MNHEY and CDR2 SMNVEV (reference sequence).

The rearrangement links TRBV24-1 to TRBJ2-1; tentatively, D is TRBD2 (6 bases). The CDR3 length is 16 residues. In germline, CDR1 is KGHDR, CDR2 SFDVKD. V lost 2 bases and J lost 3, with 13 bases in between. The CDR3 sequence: CATSDSLGSNYNEQFF. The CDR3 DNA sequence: TGTGCCACCAGTGATTCGCTCGGGAGTAACTACAATGAGCAGTTCTTC.

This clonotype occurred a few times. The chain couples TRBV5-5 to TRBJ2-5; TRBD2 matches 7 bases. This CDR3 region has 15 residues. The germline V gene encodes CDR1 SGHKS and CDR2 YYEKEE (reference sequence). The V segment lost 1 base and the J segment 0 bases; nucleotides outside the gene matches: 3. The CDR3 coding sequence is TGTGCCAGCAGCTTGATGCGGGGGTACCAAGAGACCCAGTACTTC. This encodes CASSLMRGYQETQYF.

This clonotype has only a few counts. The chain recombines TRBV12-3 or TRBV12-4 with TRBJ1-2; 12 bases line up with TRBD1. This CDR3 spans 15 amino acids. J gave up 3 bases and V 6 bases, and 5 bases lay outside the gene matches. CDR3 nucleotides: TGTGCCAGCAGGGGGGACAGGGGGCTTTACTATGGCTACACCTTC. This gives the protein CASRGDRGLYYGYTF.

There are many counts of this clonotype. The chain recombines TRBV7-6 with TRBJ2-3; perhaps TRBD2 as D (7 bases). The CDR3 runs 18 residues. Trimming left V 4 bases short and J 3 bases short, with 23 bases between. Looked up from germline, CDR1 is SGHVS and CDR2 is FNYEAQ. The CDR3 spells CASSYGIGGGLSTDTQYF. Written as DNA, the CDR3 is TGTGCCAGCAGCTACGGTATTGGGGGGGGCCTCTCAACAGATACGCAGTATTTT.

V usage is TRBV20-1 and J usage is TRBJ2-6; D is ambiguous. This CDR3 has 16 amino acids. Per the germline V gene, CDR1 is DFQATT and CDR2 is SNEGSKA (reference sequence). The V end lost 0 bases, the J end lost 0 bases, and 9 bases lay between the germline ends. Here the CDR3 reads CSAREGGSSGANVLTF. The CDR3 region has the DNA TGCAGTGCTAGAGAAGGTGGCAGCTCTGGGGCCAACGTCCTGACTTTC.

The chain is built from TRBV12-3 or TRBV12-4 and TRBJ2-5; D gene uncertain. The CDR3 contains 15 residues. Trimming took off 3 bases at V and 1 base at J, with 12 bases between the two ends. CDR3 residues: CASSLPRPFQETQYF. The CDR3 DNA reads TGTGCCAGCAGTTTGCCCAGACCCTTCCAAGAGACCCAGTACTTC.

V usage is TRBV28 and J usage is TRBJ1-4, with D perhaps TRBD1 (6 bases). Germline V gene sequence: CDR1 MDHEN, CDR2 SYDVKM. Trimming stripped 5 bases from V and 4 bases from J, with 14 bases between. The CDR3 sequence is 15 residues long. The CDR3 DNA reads TGTGCCAGCAGTGCCCAAGGGGGAAATAATGAAAAACTGTTTTTT. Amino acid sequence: CASSAQGGNNEKLFF.

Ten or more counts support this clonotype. CDR3 in amino acids: CSGGSGTGELFF. The CDR3 region has the DNA TGCAGCGGTGGTAGCGGAACCGGGGAGCTGTTTTTT. The chain couples TRBV29-1 to TRBJ2-2; D is possibly TRBD2 (6 bases). Looked up from germline, CDR1 is SQVTM and CDR2 is ANQGSEA. The V and J ends lost 7 bases and 5 bases respectively, with 11 bases between them. The CDR3 runs to 12 residues.

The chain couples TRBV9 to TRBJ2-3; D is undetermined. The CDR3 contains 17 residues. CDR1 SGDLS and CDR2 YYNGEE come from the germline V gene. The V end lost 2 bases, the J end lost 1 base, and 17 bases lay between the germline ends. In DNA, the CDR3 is TGTGCCAGCAGCGTCAATAGAGCAGATTATGGCACAGATACGCAGTATTTT. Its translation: CASSVNRADYGTDTQYF.

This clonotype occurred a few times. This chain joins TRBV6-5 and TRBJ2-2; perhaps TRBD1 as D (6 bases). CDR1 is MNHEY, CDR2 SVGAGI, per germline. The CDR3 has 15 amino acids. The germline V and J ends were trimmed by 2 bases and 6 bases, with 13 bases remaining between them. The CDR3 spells CASSYRSGVAGELFF. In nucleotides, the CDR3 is TGTGCCAGCAGTTACCGATCAGGGGTAGCCGGGGAGCTGTTTTTT.

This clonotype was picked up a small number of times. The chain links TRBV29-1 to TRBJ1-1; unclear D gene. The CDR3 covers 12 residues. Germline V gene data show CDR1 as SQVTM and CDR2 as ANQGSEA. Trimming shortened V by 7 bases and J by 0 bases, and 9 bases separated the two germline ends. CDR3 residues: CSAGGMNTEAFF. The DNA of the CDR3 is TGCAGCGCGGGAGGGATGAACACTGAAGCTTTCTTT.